This T cell receptor beta chain was captured in a study of T-cell reconstitution after alpha-beta-depleted transplantation in children. Findings and caveats of the study: Reported findings indicate that, about two months after transplant, alpha-beta T cells came from several hundred expanded clones, which were derived from non-depleted graft cells. Hyperexpanded clones declined; after one year, newly produced T cells mostly supplied diversity.

The TCRbeta library was prepared with unique molecular identifiers. TCRdb redid the calling of the PCR reads with MiXCR, one entry per CDR3 protein. The table includes hundreds of thousands of distinct CDR3 sequences, 15% to 20% detected once. V lost 4 bases and J lost 7; bases outside the gene matches: 4. Germline values: CDR1 LGHDT, CDR2 YNNKEL (reference sequence). The CDR3 extends over 13 amino acids. This clonotype was seen only a few times. Its antigen remains unknown. The chain links TRBV3-1 to TRBJ2-7; the match to TRBD2 covers 10 bases. The material sequenced was PBMCs, mostly from graft donor cells, taken 360 days after TCRalphabeta/CD19-depleted stem cell transplant. The TCR was taken from a boy less than two years old who had a stem cell transplant for Wiskott-Aldrich syndrome, so the T cells may come from the graft donor. The CDR3 DNA is TGTGCCAGCAGCCTCACACTAGCGGGGGAGCAGTACTTC. This gives the protein CASSLTLAGEQYF.